The 27 T cell receptor beta chains reported below all come from one sample, sequenced in a study of identical twins. TCRdb re-derived calls from the 5' RACE reads in MiXCR, one entry per CDR3 protein. This sample yields some 210,000 distinct CDR3 sequences, of which approximately 15% are seen a single time; over 35% belongs to the top ten. This sample also belongs to another study, concerning T cells expressing NK-cell markers.

Sequenced input: CD8+ T cells sorted from blood. The receptor set was obtained from a woman younger than 30 in good health.

The chain couples TRBV20-1 to TRBJ2-7; D is possibly TRBD2 (5 bases). Trimming took 5 bases from V and 7 from J, leaving 21 bases between them. This CDR3 comprises 14 residues. The germline V gene has CDR1 DFQATT and CDR2 SNEGSKA (reference sequence). The CDR3 nucleotides are TGCAGTGCTCCTGTCGGGCGGCCGGGGTGGGAGCAGTACTTC. It encodes CSAPVGRPGWEQYF.

This clonotype has ten or more counts. The genes are TRBV6-1 and TRBJ2-2, with a weak D call TRBD2 (6 bases). V lost 5 bases, J lost 6 bases, and 16 bases lay in between. The CDR3 spans 15 residues. Germline loops: CDR1 MNHNS, CDR2 SASEGT. CDR3 bases: TGTGCCAGCAGTCCTCAGACTAGAGGGGCCGGGGAGCTGTTTTTT. This gives the protein CASSPQTRGAGELFF.

The chain links TRBV11-1 to TRBJ2-3; D is ambiguous. Deletions cut 1 base from V and 3 bases from J, with 11 bases between. Germline-derived CDR1 and CDR2 are SGHAT and FQDESV (reference sequence). The CDR3 covers 15 residues. CDR3 residues: CASSLVGPVTDTQYF. CDR3 nucleotide sequence: TGTGCCAGCAGCTTAGTAGGACCTGTAACAGATACGCAGTATTTT.

The rearrangement uses TRBV6-2 or TRBV6-3 and TRBJ2-5; D is ambiguous. The CDR3 runs to 14 residues. The germline V gene has CDR1 MNHEY and CDR2 SVGEGT. Trimming shortened V by 6 bases and J by 3 bases, and 14 bases separated the two germline ends. In nucleotides, the CDR3 is TGTGCCAGCAGCCCCAGACCCGTCAAAGAGACCCAGTACTTC. This encodes CASSPRPVKETQYF.

The sample holds a few counts of this clonotype. The rearrangement uses TRBV5-6 and TRBJ2-7; 10 bases are a match to TRBD1. The CDR3 totals 14 residues. CDR1 is SGHDT and CDR2 is YYEEEE in the germline V gene. J lost 4 bases, V lost 2 bases, and 3 bases had no gene match. The CDR3 DNA sequence: TGTGCCAGCAGCTTCCGGACAGGGGGTTACGAGCAGTACTTC. Its translation is CASSFRTGGYEQYF.

This chain joins TRBV5-6 and TRBJ2-5, with 8 bases fitting TRBD1. CDR3 length: 15 residues. Germline V gene sequence: CDR1 SGHDT, CDR2 YYEEEE. Unmatched junction bases numbered 5, after V lost 2 bases and J lost 2 bases. DNA for the CDR3: TGTGCCAGCAGCTTTTCCGGGACAGGACAAGAGACCCAGTACTTC. It specifies CASSFSGTGQETQYF.

This clonotype was observed a few times. This sequence joins TRBV7-3 and TRBJ2-3, with 12 bases fitting TRBD2. In germline, CDR1 is SGHTA, CDR2 FQGTGA. This CDR3 is 16 amino acids long. J gave up 6 bases and V 4 bases, and 8 bases lay outside the gene matches. The CDR3 sequence is CASSSTSGGTEDTQYF. The CDR3 DNA follows: TGTGCCAGCAGCTCAACTAGCGGGGGGACAGAGGATACGCAGTATTTT. Full variable domain (missing parts from reference TRBV7-3 and TRBJ2-3): GAGVSQTPSNKVTEKGKYVELRCDPISGHTALYWYRQSLGQGPEFLIYFQGTGAADDSGLPNDRFFAVRPEGSVSTLKIQRTERGDSAVYLCASSSTSGGTEDTQYFGPGTRLTVL.

The chain couples TRBV10-3 to TRBJ2-1, with D unclear. This CDR3 region has 15 residues. Per the germline V gene, CDR1 is ENHRY and CDR2 is SYGVKD. V lost 4 bases, J lost 6 bases, and 16 bases lay in between. The CDR3 coding sequence is TGTGCCATCAGTGCCGACGCCTCCTCGTCCAATGAGCAGTTCTTC. Translation: CAISADASSSNEQFF.

The gene calls are TRBV6-5 and TRBJ2-2; 7 positions agree with TRBD2. Germline values: CDR1 MNHEY, CDR2 SVGAGI. J gave up 4 bases and V 2 bases, and 1 base lay outside the gene matches. CDR3 length: 14 amino acids. CDR3 DNA: TGTGCCAGCAGTTACGGGACTACCACCGGGGAGCTGTTTTTT. It translates to CASSYGTTTGELFF.

This clonotype was observed a few times. The V gene is TRBV3-1, the J gene TRBJ2-3; no firm D call. This CDR3 is built from 13 residues. Germline loops: CDR1 LGHDT, CDR2 YNNKEL (reference sequence). The V end was cut by 1 base, the J end by 2 bases, with 4 bases between. The CDR3 loop is CASSQVVTDTQYF. CDR3 nucleotides: TGTGCCAGCAGCCAAGTTGTCACAGATACGCAGTATTTT.

This clonotype has a count of ten or more. J is TRBJ1-1 and V is TRBV6-9, with D possibly matching TRBD1 (6 bases). V lost 4 bases and J 1 base, leaving 10 bases between the germline ends. Germline loops: CDR1 MNHGY, CDR2 SVAAGI. CDR3 length: 14 residues. CDR3 DNA sequence: TGTGCCAGCAGTTGGGGACACCCGAACACTGAAGCTTTCTTT. Its protein product is CASSWGHPNTEAFF.

This clonotype appeared a few times. The gene calls are TRBV7-9 and TRBJ2-2; 10 nucleotides match TRBD2. Looked up from germline, CDR1 is SEHNR and CDR2 is FQNEAQ (reference sequence). This CDR3 has 16 residues. V was pared by 2 bases and J by 6 bases, with 6 bases of the junction left unmatched. The DNA of the CDR3 is TGTGCCAGCAGCTTATCTAGCGGGAGAGACTCCGGGGAGCTGTTTTTT. This gives the protein CASSLSSGRDSGELFF.

There are a few counts of this clonotype. This rearrangement joins TRBV5-5 to TRBJ2-7; 10 positions match TRBD1. V trimming: 6 bases; J trimming: 3 bases; junction bases outside the gene matches: 6. Germline assignment: CDR1 SGHKS and CDR2 YYEKEE (reference sequence). CDR3 length: 14 amino acids. The CDR3 loop is CASTLWDRGYEQYF. As DNA, the CDR3 is TGTGCCAGCACCCTCTGGGACAGGGGCTACGAGCAGTACTTC.

This clonotype was observed a few times. CDR3 in amino acids: CAWSRRDNEQFF. Written as DNA, the CDR3 is TGTGCCTGGAGTCGTAGGGACAATGAGCAGTTCTTC. The chain couples TRBV30 to TRBJ2-1; D gene ambiguous. The CDR3 sequence is 12 residues long. Trimming took off 2 bases at V and 5 bases at J, with 7 bases between the two ends. Germline CDR1 reads GTSNPN; CDR2 reads SVGIG (reference sequence).

The chain recombines TRBV7-6 with TRBJ2-5; 7 bases align to TRBD2. V trimming: 1 base; J trimming: 0 bases; junction bases outside the gene matches: 14. There are 19 residues in the CDR3. Germline V lookup: CDR1 SGHVS, CDR2 FNYEAQ. CDR3 sequence: CASSLDFFLTGGNQETQYF. The CDR3 coding sequence is TGTGCCAGCAGCTTAGATTTTTTCCTCACGGGAGGTAACCAAGAGACCCAGTACTTC.

This chain connects TRBV27 to TRBJ2-3; D remains unclear. CDR1 and CDR2 from the germline V gene are MNHEY and SMNVEV (reference sequence). CDR3 length equals 15 residues. V dropped 4 bases and J dropped 2 bases, with 13 bases sitting between them. The CDR3 nucleotides read TGTGCCAGCAGTTCTCTCGTCAGCGCCACAGATACGCAGTATTTT. Translating gives CASSSLVSATDTQYF.

This clonotype was counted between two and nine times. The rearrangement links TRBV21-1 to TRBJ1-4; the DNA was not used to check the table's D call, TRBD1. TRBV21-1 has pseudogene status. The CDR3 length is 17 residues. This CDR3 is CASSKIRVQPLGEKLFF. CDR3 DNA sequence: TGTGCCAGCAGCAAAATAAGGGTACAGCCCCTGGGTGAAAAACTGTTTTTT.

This clonotype turned up a few times. The J gene is TRBJ1-1, the V gene TRBV7-9; 9 positions agree with TRBD1. Germline lookup yields CDR1 SEHNR and CDR2 FQNEAQ (reference sequence). This CDR3 region has 15 residues. V gave up 5 bases and J gave up 4 bases; unmatched junction bases: 8. CDR3 sequence reads: CASSAGTGLGTEAFF. CDR3 DNA sequence: TGTGCCAGCAGCGCCGGGACAGGGCTGGGCACTGAAGCTTTCTTT.

The rearrangement joins TRBV7-9 to TRBJ2-7; TRBD2 agrees at 12 bases. V shed 5 bases, J shed 1 base, and the junction held 6 bases outside the gene matches. There are 16 residues in the CDR3. Germline V lookup: CDR1 SEHNR, CDR2 FQNEAQ (reference sequence). The CDR3 DNA reads TGTGCCAGCAGCCCGCGGACTAGCGGGAAATCCTACGAGCAGTACTTC. Translated: CASSPRTSGKSYEQYF.

This chain uses TRBV9 with TRBJ2-1, with 9 bases aligning to TRBD2. There are 14 residues in the CDR3. The trim removed 3 bases at V and 11 bases at J, leaving 9 bases unmatched. Germline V gene sequence: CDR1 SGDLS, CDR2 YYNGEE. The CDR3 coding sequence is TGTGCCAGCAGCGGGCCCAGCGGGAGGACACAGCAGTTCTTC. This gives the protein CASSGPSGRTQQFF.

This clonotype was counted only a few times. The chain links TRBV28 to TRBJ2-3; 7 bases agree with TRBD2. Germline V gene sequence: CDR1 MDHEN, CDR2 SYDVKM. The CDR3 runs to 16 residues. V lost 5 bases and J lost 3; bases outside the gene matches: 11. In DNA, the CDR3 is TGTGCCAGCAGTAGATTGCGGGAGTATCGAACAGATACGCAGTATTTT. Translation: CASSRLREYRTDTQYF.

The gene calls are TRBV4-2 and TRBJ2-2; D is unclear. CDR1 is LGHNA, CDR2 YNFKEQ, per germline. The CDR3 has 18 residues. The V end lost 6 bases, the J end lost 2 bases, and 22 bases lay between the germline ends. The CDR3 protein is CASSSPTEPQRNTGELFF. In nucleotides, the CDR3 is TGTGCCAGCAGTTCACCGACGGAACCGCAACGAAACACCGGGGAGCTGTTTTTT.

J is TRBJ2-7 and V is TRBV6-5; TRBD2 is a possible D gene (6 bases). With 2 bases removed from V and 5 bases from J, the gap between germline ends came to 13 bases. This CDR3 has 14 amino acids. Germline V CDR1 and CDR2: MNHEY, SVGAGI. The chain's CDR3 is CASSYGRESDEQYF. CDR3 coding DNA: TGTGCCAGCAGTTACGGGCGGGAATCGGACGAGCAGTACTTC.

The sample holds a few counts of this clonotype. The V gene is TRBV2, the J gene TRBJ1-1; no firm D call. This CDR3 has 12 amino acids. V was shortened by 6 bases and J by 1 base, with 6 bases between the two germline ends. CDR1 and CDR2 from the germline V gene are SNHLY and FYNNEI. For the CDR3, the DNA is TGTGCCAGCAGGCGCCCGAACACTGAAGCTTTCTTT. Its protein product is CASRRPNTEAFF.

The chain uses TRBV7-2 and TRBJ2-1; the match to TRBD2 covers 8 bases. This CDR3 has 15 amino acids. The V gene end was trimmed by 5 bases and the J gene end by 8 bases; junction bases not matched to a gene: 11. Germline CDR1 and CDR2: SGHTA and FQGNSA. The CDR3 bases are TGTGCCAGCAGCCAAGTAGCGGGGTGGAGGGATGAGCAGTTCTTC. It translates to CASSQVAGWRDEQFF.

This clonotype appeared a few times. Here the CDR3 DNA reads TGTGCCAGCTCACCACCGCTACAGGGACACGAGCAGTACTTC. Its protein is CASSPPLQGHEQYF. V and J are TRBV18 and TRBJ2-7, with a weak D call TRBD1 (6 bases). CDR1 is KGHSH, CDR2 LQKENI, per germline. This CDR3 has 14 residues. The V end was cut by 0 bases, the J end by 5 bases, with 11 bases between.

This clonotype was picked up a small number of times. V is TRBV27 and J is TRBJ2-3, with D perhaps TRBD1 or TRBD2 (5 bases each). This CDR3 contains 14 residues. The V gene lost 5 bases and the J gene lost 7 bases, with 16 bases spanning the gap. The germline V gene has CDR1 MNHEY and CDR2 SMNVEV (reference sequence). Written as DNA, the CDR3 is TGTGCCAGCAGTACTTCACCGGGACCAAATACGCAGTATTTT. It is translated as CASSTSPGPNTQYF.